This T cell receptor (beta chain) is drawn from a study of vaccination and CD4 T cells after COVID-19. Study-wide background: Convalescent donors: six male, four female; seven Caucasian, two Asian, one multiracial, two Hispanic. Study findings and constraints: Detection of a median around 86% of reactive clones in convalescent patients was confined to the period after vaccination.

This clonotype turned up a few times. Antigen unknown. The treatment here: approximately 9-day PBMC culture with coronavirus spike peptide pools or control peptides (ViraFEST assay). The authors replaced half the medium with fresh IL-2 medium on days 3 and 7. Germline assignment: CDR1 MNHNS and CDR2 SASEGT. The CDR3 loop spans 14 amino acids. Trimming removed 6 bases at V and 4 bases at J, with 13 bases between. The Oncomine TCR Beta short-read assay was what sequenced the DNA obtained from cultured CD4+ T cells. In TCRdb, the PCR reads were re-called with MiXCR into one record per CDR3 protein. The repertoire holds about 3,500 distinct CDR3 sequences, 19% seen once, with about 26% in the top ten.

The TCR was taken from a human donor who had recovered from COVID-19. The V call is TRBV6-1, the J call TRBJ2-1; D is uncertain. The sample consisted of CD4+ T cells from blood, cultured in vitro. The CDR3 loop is CASRRRSEYNEQFF. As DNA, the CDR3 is TGTGCCAGCAGGAGGCGATCGGAATACAATGAGCAGTTCTTC.